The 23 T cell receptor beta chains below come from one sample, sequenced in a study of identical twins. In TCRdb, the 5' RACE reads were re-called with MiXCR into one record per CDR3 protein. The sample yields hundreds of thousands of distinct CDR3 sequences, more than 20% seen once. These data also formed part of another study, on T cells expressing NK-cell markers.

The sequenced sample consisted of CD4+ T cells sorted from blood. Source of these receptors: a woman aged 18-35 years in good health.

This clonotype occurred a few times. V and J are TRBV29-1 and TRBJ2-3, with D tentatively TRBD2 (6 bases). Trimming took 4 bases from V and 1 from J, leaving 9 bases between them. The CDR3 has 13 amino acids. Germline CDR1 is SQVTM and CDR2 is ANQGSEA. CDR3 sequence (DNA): TGCAGCGTTGGGAGGGGTGGCACAGATACGCAGTATTTT. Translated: CSVGRGGTDTQYF.

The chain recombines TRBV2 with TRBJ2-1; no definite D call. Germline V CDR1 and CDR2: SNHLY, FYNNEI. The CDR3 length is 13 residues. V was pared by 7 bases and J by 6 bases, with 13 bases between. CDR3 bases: TGTGCCAGCAATTCTCAATGGGTCAATGAGCAGTTCTTC. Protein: CASNSQWVNEQFF.

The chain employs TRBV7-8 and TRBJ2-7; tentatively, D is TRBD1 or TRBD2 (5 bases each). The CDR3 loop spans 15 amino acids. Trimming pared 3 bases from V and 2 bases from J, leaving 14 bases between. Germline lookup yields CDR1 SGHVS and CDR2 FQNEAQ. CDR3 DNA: TGTGCCAGCAGCTTGAAGAGGGTGGGGGCCTACGAGCAGTACTTC. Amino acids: CASSLKRVGAYEQYF.

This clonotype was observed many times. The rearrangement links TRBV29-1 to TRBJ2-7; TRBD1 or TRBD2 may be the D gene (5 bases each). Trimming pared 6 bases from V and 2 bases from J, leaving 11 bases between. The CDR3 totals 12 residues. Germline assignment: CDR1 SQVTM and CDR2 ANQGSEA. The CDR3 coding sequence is TGCAGCGTGGGACCGCATGCCTACGAGCAGTACTTC. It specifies CSVGPHAYEQYF.

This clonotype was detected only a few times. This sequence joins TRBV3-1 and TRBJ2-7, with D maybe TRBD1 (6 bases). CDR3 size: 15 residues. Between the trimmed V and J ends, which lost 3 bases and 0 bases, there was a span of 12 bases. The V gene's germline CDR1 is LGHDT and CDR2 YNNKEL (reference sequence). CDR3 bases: TGTGCCAGCAGCCACACAGGGTTCAGCTCCTACGAGCAGTACTTC. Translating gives CASSHTGFSSYEQYF.

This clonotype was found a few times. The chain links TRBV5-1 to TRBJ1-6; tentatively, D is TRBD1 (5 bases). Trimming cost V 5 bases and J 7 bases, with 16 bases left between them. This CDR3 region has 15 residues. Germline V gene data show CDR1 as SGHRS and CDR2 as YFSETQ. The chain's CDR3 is CASSLGDNRNSPLHF. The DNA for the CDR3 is TGCGCCAGCAGTTTAGGGGATAATAGAAATTCACCCCTCCACTTT.

CDR3 in amino acids: CASSVGSSGGYNEQFF. CDR3 DNA sequence: TGTGCCAGCAGCGTAGGTTCCTCAGGGGGCTACAATGAGCAGTTCTTC. The rearrangement uses TRBV9 and TRBJ2-1, with TRBD1 identical over 7 bases. Germline V gene sequence: CDR1 SGDLS, CDR2 YYNGEE. The CDR3 covers 16 residues. Trimming took 0 bases from V and 3 from J; bases not matched to a gene: 6.

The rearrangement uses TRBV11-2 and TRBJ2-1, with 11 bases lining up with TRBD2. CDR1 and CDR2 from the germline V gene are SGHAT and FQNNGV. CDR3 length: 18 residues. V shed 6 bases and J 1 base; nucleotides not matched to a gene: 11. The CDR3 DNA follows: TGTGCCAGCAGTGAAACCCTAGCGGGAGGAAAATCCTACAATGAGCAGTTCTTC. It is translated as CASSETLAGGKSYNEQFF.

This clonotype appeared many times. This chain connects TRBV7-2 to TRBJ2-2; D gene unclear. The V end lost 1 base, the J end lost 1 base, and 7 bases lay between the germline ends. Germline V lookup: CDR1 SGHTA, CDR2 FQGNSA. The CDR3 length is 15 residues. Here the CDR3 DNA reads TGTGCCAGCAGCTTAGGCCTAGGGAACACCGGGGAGCTGTTTTTT. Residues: CASSLGLGNTGELFF.

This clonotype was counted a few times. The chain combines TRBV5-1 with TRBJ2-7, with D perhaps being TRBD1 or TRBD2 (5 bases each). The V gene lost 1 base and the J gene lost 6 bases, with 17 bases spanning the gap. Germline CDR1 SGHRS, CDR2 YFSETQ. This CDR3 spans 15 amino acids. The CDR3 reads CASSLIPGQEREQYF. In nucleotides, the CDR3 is TGCGCCAGCAGCTTGATCCCGGGGCAAGAACGCGAGCAGTACTTC.

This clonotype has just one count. Here the CDR3 reads CASRQGGNEQYF. CDR3 nucleotides: TGTGCCAGCAGACAGGGAGGGAACGAGCAGTACTTC. The chain uses TRBV2 and TRBJ2-7, with D possibly TRBD2 on 7 matching bases. The CDR3 extends over 12 amino acids. V lost 6 bases to trimming and J lost 5 bases, with 11 bases between them. Germline V gives CDR1 SNHLY, CDR2 FYNNEI.

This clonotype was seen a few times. CDR3 DNA sequence: TGTGCCAGCAGCCCCCTGATTGGGATCGGGGAGCTGTTTTTT. Protein sequence: CASSPLIGIGELFF. The chain recombines TRBV9 with TRBJ2-2; D unclear. CDR3 length equals 14 residues. V lost 4 bases and J 7 bases, leaving 14 bases between the germline ends. Germline CDR1 and CDR2: SGDLS and YYNGEE.

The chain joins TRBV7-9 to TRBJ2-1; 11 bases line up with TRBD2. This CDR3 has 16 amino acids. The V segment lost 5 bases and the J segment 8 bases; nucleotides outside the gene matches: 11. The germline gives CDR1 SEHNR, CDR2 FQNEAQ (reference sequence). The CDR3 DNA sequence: TGTGCCAGCAGCCTGGTGACTAGCGGGAATGTGGATGAGCAGTTCTTC. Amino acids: CASSLVTSGNVDEQFF.

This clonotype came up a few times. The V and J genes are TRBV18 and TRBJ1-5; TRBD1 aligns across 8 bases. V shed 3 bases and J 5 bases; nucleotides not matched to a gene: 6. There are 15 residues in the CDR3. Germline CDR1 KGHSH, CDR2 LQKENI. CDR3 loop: CASSPRTGRDQPQHF. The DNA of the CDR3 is TGTGCCAGCTCACCTCGGACAGGGAGGGATCAGCCCCAGCATTTT.

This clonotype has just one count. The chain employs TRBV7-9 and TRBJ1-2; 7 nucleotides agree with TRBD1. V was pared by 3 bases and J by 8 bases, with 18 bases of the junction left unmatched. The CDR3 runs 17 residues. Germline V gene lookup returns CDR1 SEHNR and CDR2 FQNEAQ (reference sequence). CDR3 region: CASSLSSRDRLPNGYTF. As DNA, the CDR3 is TGTGCCAGCAGCTTGTCCTCCCGGGACAGACTCCCCAACGGCTACACCTTC.

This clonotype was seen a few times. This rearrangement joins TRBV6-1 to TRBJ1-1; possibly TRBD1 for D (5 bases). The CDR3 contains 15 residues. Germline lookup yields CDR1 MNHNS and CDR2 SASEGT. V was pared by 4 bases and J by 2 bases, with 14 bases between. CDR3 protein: CASSAIRVVNTEAFF. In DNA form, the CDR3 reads TGTGCCAGCAGTGCCATCAGGGTAGTAAACACTGAAGCTTTCTTT.

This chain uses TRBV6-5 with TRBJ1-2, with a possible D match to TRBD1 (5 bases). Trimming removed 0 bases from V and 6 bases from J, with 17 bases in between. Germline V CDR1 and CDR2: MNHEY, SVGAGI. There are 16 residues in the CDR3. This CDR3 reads CASSYSWDSYSNGYTF. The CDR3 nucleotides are TGTGCCAGCAGTTACTCCTGGGACTCCTACAGTAATGGCTACACCTTC.

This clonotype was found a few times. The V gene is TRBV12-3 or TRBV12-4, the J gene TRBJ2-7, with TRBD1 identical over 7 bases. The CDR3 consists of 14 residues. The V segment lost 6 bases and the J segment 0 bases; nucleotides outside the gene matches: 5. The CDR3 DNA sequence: TGTGCCAGCAGGCTCAGGGGGAGCTCCTACGAGCAGTACTTC. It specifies CASRLRGSSYEQYF.

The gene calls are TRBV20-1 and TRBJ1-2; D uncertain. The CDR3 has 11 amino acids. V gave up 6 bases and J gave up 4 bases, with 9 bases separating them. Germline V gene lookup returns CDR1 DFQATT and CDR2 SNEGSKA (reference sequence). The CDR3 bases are TGCAGTGCCGGCGGGGTCTATGGCTACACCTTC. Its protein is CSAGGVYGYTF.

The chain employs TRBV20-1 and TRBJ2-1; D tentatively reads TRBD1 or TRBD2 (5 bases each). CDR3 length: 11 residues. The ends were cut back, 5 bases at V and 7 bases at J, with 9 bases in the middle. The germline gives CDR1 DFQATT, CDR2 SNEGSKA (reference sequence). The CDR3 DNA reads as TGCAGTGCTGGGACGTTTAATGAGCAGTTCTTC. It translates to CSAGTFNEQFF.

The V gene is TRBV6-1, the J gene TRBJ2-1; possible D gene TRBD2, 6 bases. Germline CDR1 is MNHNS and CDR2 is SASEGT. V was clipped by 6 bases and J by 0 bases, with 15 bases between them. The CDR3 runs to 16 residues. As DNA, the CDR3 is TGTGCCAGCAGGAACACGTACGGGAGCTCCTACAATGAGCAGTTCTTC. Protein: CASRNTYGSSYNEQFF.

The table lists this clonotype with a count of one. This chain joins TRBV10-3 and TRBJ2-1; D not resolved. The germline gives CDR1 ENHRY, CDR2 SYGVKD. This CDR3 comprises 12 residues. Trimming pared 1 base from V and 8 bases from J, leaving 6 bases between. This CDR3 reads CAISEYRDEQFF. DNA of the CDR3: TGTGCCATCAGTGAGTATCGTGATGAGCAGTTCTTC.

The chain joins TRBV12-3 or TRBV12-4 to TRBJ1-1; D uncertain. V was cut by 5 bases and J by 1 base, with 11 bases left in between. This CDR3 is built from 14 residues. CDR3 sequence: CASSPPYTNTEAFF. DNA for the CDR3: TGTGCCAGCAGTCCACCATACACGAACACTGAAGCTTTCTTT.